Below, 27 T cell receptor beta chains from the same sample are listed, as sequenced in a study of blood T cell repertoires in COVID-19. Profiled with immunoSEQ multiplex PCR; TCRdb holds only in-frame clones, not every one. The profile covers about 180,000 clones, with around 82% appearing a single time and 13% to 15% taken by the ten largest. The sequencing sample was made of peripheral blood. All receptors derive from a man between 18 and 35 years old with active or convalescent COVID-19.

This chain links TRBV19 with TRBJ1-2, with 8 nucleotides matching TRBD1. V lost 4 bases to trimming and J lost 4 bases; unmatched junction nucleotides: 5. The length of the CDR3 is 14 residues. Germline CDR1 reads LNHDA; CDR2 reads SQIVND (reference sequence). The CDR3 sequence is CASSTVGTGYGYTF. In DNA, the CDR3 is TGTGCCAGTAGTACCGTCGGGACAGGCTATGGCTACACCTTC.

This chain connects TRBV19 to TRBJ2-1, with a possible D match to TRBD1 (6 bases). Trimming cost V 5 bases and J 12 bases, with 17 bases left between them. CDR1 LNHDA and CDR2 SQIVND come from the germline V gene (reference sequence). This CDR3 spans 13 amino acids. CDR3 in DNA: TGTGCCAGTAGTGTCAAACAGGGAATGGTGCAGTTCTTC. Protein sequence: CASSVKQGMVQFF.

J is TRBJ2-2 and V is TRBV3-1 (or the pseudogene TRBV3-2), with unresolved D. The CDR3 length is 14 residues. The V gene lost 1 base and the J gene lost 1 base, with 4 bases spanning the gap. The V gene's germline CDR1 is LGHDT and CDR2 YNNKEL (reference sequence). The DNA for the CDR3 is TGTGCCAGCAGCCAAGGACTGAACACCGGGGAGCTGTTTTTT. It encodes CASSQGLNTGELFF.

The V gene is TRBV28, the J gene TRBJ2-3; no clear D gene. The CDR3 totals 12 residues. Germline V gene lookup returns CDR1 MDHEN and CDR2 SYDVKM. V lost 4 bases, J lost 5 bases, and 7 bases lay in between. This chain's CDR3 is CASSSRIDTQYF. Written as DNA, the CDR3 is TGTGCCAGCAGTTCCAGGATAGATACGCAGTATTTT.

The chain is built from TRBV7-6 and TRBJ2-1; D perhaps matches TRBD1 (5 bases). CDR3 length equals 15 residues. Per the germline V gene, CDR1 is SGHVS and CDR2 is FNYEAQ. Trimming removed 1 base from V and 1 base from J, with 8 bases in between. The CDR3 spells CASSLVQGSYNEQFF. CDR3 DNA sequence: TGTGCCAGCAGCTTAGTTCAGGGATCCTACAATGAGCAGTTCTTC.

The J gene is TRBJ2-7, the V gene TRBV6-5; TRBD1 agrees at 7 bases. This CDR3 has 13 residues. CDR1 MNHEY and CDR2 SVGAGI come from the germline V gene. Germline trimming cut 6 bases from V and 3 bases from J; bases unmatched to any gene: 5. The CDR3 nucleotides are TGTGCCAGCAGGAAGGACAGGAACTACGAGCAGTACTTC. Amino acids: CASRKDRNYEQYF.

This CDR3 reads CASSVRPTSGTGTQYF. The CDR3 region has the DNA TGTGCCAGCAGCGTAAGACCGACTAGCGGGACCGGTACGCAGTATTTT. The chain carries TRBV5-4 and TRBJ2-3; TRBD2 matches 11 bases. CDR1 is SGHNT and CDR2 is YYREEE in the germline V gene (reference sequence). With 4 bases clipped from V and 8 bases from J, the junction kept 12 bases outside the gene matches. The CDR3 spans 16 residues.

This rearrangement joins TRBV5-5 to TRBJ1-5, with D possibly TRBD1 on 6 matching bases. The CDR3 length is 17 residues. The germline V gene has CDR1 SGHKS and CDR2 YYEKEE (reference sequence). The V end lost 0 bases, the J end lost 2 bases, and 15 bases lay between the germline ends. This CDR3 is CASSLAGTPVGNQPQHF. The CDR3 DNA reads as TGTGCCAGCAGCTTGGCCGGGACACCCGTGGGCAATCAGCCCCAGCATTTT.

The rearrangement links TRBV7-9 to TRBJ1-4, with D perhaps matching TRBD1 (5 bases). The CDR3 has 13 residues. Germline loops: CDR1 SEHNR, CDR2 FQNEAQ (reference sequence). The germline V and J ends were trimmed by 3 bases and 10 bases, with 12 bases remaining between them. CDR3 in amino acids: CASSFRQGGKLFF. CDR3 in DNA: TGTGCCAGCAGCTTTAGGCAGGGAGGAAAACTGTTTTTT.

The rearrangement links TRBV28 to TRBJ2-4; weak D call: TRBD2 (5 bases). Per germline, CDR1 MDHEN and CDR2 SYDVKM. V lost 5 bases and J 4 bases, leaving 27 bases between the germline ends. This CDR3 spans 19 amino acids. The CDR3 here is CASSRWPKTTASRKNIQYF. The CDR3 bases are TGTGCCAGCAGTCGTTGGCCTAAAACCACAGCTAGCCGGAAAAACATTCAGTACTTC. The variable domain in full, with the rest retrieved from reference TRBV28 and TRBJ2-4, is DVKVTQSSRYLVKRTGEKVFLECVQDMDHENMFWYRQDPGLGLRLIYFSYDVKMKEKGDIPEGYSVSREKKERFSLILESASTNQTSMYLCASSRWPKTTASRKNIQYFGAGTRLSVL.

V gene TRBV4-2 combines with J gene TRBJ2-7; 9 nucleotides agree with TRBD2. Looked up from germline, CDR1 is LGHNA and CDR2 is YNFKEQ. The CDR3 has 14 residues. V shed 5 bases and J 5 bases; nucleotides not matched to a gene: 7. CDR3 amino acids: CASSGGGGADEQYF. CDR3 DNA sequence: TGTGCCAGCAGCGGTGGCGGGGGGGCAGACGAGCAGTACTTC.

This rearrangement joins TRBV7-9 to TRBJ2-3, with a possible D match to TRBD2 (6 bases). V was pared by 5 bases and J by 0 bases, with 18 bases between. The CDR3 loop spans 17 amino acids. Germline values: CDR1 SEHNR, CDR2 FQNEAQ (reference sequence). The chain's CDR3 is CASSGFPTSLSTDTQYF. CDR3 sequence (DNA): TGTGCCAGCAGCGGATTCCCCACTAGCCTTAGCACAGATACGCAGTATTTT.

In regard to this clone: Within the sample, other DNA sequences also encode this same CDR3. The chain employs TRBV3-1 (or the pseudogene TRBV3-2) and TRBJ1-1, with TRBD1 matching over 7 bases. The V gene end was trimmed by 1 base and the J gene end by 1 base; junction bases not matched to a gene: 0. Germline V lookup: CDR1 LGHDT, CDR2 YNNKEL (reference sequence). The CDR3 has 14 residues. Here the CDR3 reads CASSQGQGNTEAFF. CDR3 nucleotides: TGTGCCAGCAGCCAAGGACAGGGGAACACTGAAGCTTTCTTT.

The chain carries TRBV28 and TRBJ1-5; 7 positions agree with TRBD1. CDR3 length: 15 amino acids. Germline CDR1 MDHEN, CDR2 SYDVKM. J gave up 2 bases and V 5 bases, and 6 bases lay outside the gene matches. CDR3 bases: TGTGCCAGCAGTCCAGGGGGAGTTGGCAATCAGCCCCAGCATTTT. Encoded protein: CASSPGGVGNQPQHF.

This clone has a handful of counts. This chain uses TRBV18 with TRBJ1-5; D is perhaps TRBD1 (6 bases). The V end lost 5 bases, the J end lost 3 bases, and 14 bases lay between the germline ends. The V gene's germline CDR1 is KGHSH and CDR2 LQKENI. This CDR3 region has 15 residues. The DNA of the CDR3 is TGTGCCAGCTCAAGAAGCGGACAGATCAATCAGCCCCAGCATTTT. The encoded protein is CASSRSGQINQPQHF.

The CDR3 sequence: CASTNKMGVTEAFF. For the CDR3, the DNA is TGTGCCAGCACTAATAAAATGGGAGTCACTGAAGCTTTCTTT. This chain connects TRBV7-9 to TRBJ1-1; D uncertain. The germline V and J ends were trimmed by 7 bases and 4 bases, with 16 bases remaining between them. CDR3 length: 14 residues. Germline CDR1 reads SEHNR; CDR2 reads FQNEAQ (reference sequence).

This chain links TRBV7-2 with TRBJ2-5, with 11 bases identical to TRBD1. Germline trimming cut 0 bases from V and 5 bases from J; bases unmatched to any gene: 5. CDR1 is SGHTA and CDR2 is FQGNSA in the germline V gene. This CDR3 is 16 amino acids long. The CDR3 coding sequence is TGTGCCAGCAGCTTAGCTGGGACAGGGGGTGGGGAGACCCAGTACTTC. Translated: CASSLAGTGGGETQYF.

For the CDR3, the DNA is TGTGCCAGCAGCTTGTACGGGAACTACAATGAGCAGTTCTTC. Translation gives CASSLYGNYNEQFF. V and J are TRBV5-4 and TRBJ2-1, with D possibly matching TRBD2 (5 bases). V dropped 1 base and J dropped 3 bases, with 8 bases sitting between them. Germline values: CDR1 SGHNT, CDR2 YYREEE (reference sequence). The CDR3 sequence is 14 residues long.

This sequence joins TRBV4-1 and TRBJ1-5, with 9 bases fitting TRBD1. CDR3 size: 15 residues. The V segment lost 3 bases and the J segment 4 bases; nucleotides outside the gene matches: 4. Looked up from germline, CDR1 is MGHRA and CDR2 is YSYEKL. The chain's CDR3 is CASSHRTGENQPQHF. CDR3 nucleotide sequence: TGCGCCAGCAGCCATCGGACAGGGGAAAATCAGCCCCAGCATTTT.

This CDR3 is CASSSIPGLAGSEQFF. The CDR3 bases are TGTGCCAGCAGTTCCATACCGGGACTAGCGGGATCCGAGCAGTTCTTC. This sequence joins TRBV7-9 and TRBJ2-1; 13 bases map to TRBD2. Germline V CDR1 and CDR2: SEHNR, FQNEAQ (reference sequence). Germline trimming cut 6 bases from V and 10 bases from J; bases unmatched to any gene: 12. The CDR3 runs to 16 residues.

DNA of the CDR3: TGCGCCAGCAGCTTGGCCCCTAACACCGGGGAGCTGTTTTTT. This sequence encodes CASSLAPNTGELFF. This chain uses TRBV5-1 with TRBJ2-2; D remains ambiguous. Germline CDR1 SGHRS, CDR2 YFSETQ. This CDR3 contains 14 residues. Trimming pared 0 bases from V and 2 bases from J, leaving 5 bases between.

Written as DNA, the CDR3 is TGTGCCAGCAGCTTAGAAGCTAGCGGCACAGATACGCAGTATTTT. It yields the protein CASSLEASGTDTQYF. The chain couples TRBV11-1 to TRBJ2-3; D possibly corresponds to TRBD2 (6 bases). The V gene's germline CDR1 is SGHAT and CDR2 FQDESV (reference sequence). The CDR3 has 15 residues. The V end lost 1 base, the J end lost 1 base, and 9 bases lay between the germline ends.

The CDR3 DNA is TGCGCCAGCAGGAGGGAGGGCGCCTACAATGAGCAGTTCTTC. Encoded protein: CASRREGAYNEQFF. This chain joins TRBV5-1 and TRBJ2-1; TRBD2 matches at 7 bases. V lost 5 bases to trimming and J lost 2 bases; unmatched junction nucleotides: 4. This CDR3 comprises 14 residues. Per the germline V gene, CDR1 is SGHRS and CDR2 is YFSETQ.

This clone was detected only once. This sequence joins TRBV7-2 and TRBJ2-1; weak D call: TRBD1 (6 bases). Germline CDR1 reads SGHTA; CDR2 reads FQGNSA. The V and J ends lost 1 base and 3 bases respectively, with 16 bases between them. The CDR3 has 17 amino acids. The CDR3 region is CASSLGGQIQNYNEQFF. The CDR3 nucleotides are TGTGCCAGCAGCTTAGGAGGACAGATCCAAAACTACAATGAGCAGTTCTTC.

This rearrangement joins TRBV23-1 to TRBJ1-6; TRBD1 might be the D (6 bases). TRBV23-1 counts as an open reading frame of uncertain function. This CDR3 region has 19 residues. With 2 bases removed from V and 7 bases from J, the gap between germline ends came to 24 bases. The CDR3 region is CASSQKATPDSRVNSPLHF. CDR3 nucleotide sequence: TGCGCCAGCAGTCAAAAAGCCACCCCGGACAGTAGAGTCAATTCACCCCTCCACTTT.

This clone was recorded once. The gene calls are TRBV10-3 and TRBJ2-7, with 11 bases aligning to TRBD1. The V gene's germline CDR1 is ENHRY and CDR2 SYGVKD. V lost 2 bases and J lost 2; bases outside the gene matches: 5. The CDR3 sequence is 16 residues long. The CDR3 here is CAISEGDRGYPYEQYF. The CDR3 nucleotides are TGTGCCATCAGTGAGGGGGACAGGGGGTATCCCTACGAGCAGTACTTC.

The genes are TRBV10-2 and TRBJ2-7, with D perhaps matching TRBD1 (5 bases). The germline CDR1 and CDR2 sequences are WSHSY and SAAADI. The CDR3 consists of 14 residues. Trimming pared 0 bases from V and 5 bases from J, leaving 11 bases between. For the CDR3, the DNA is TGCGCCAGCAGTGAGTCAGGCAGGGCCCACGAGCAGTACTTC. This encodes CASSESGRAHEQYF.